The T cell receptor (beta chain) under discussion was sequenced for a study of T cells in Graves' hyperthyroidism and ophthalmopathy. Amplification targeted TCR beta CDR3 regions from RNA transcripts. TCR CDR3 regions were first amplified by RT-PCR with HTBI primers. TCRdb analysed the multiplex PCR reads with MiXCR anew, one entry per CDR3 protein. This table holds more than 650,000 distinct CDR3 sequences, 12% to 15% found once. In this sample, this clonotype turned up many times. Germline V CDR1 and CDR2: SGHAT, FQNNGV. CDR3 length: 15 amino acids. Trimming cost V 6 bases and J 4 bases, with 15 bases left between them.

This clonotype was sampled from a woman aged 18-30 years with Graves' hyperthyroidism. The gene calls are TRBV11-2 and TRBJ2-2, with D unclear. The sample comprised blood. CDR3 nucleotides: TGTGCCAGCAGTTCCCGACACCAGCCCACCGGGGAGCTGTTTTTT. Amino acids: CASSSRHQPTGELFF.